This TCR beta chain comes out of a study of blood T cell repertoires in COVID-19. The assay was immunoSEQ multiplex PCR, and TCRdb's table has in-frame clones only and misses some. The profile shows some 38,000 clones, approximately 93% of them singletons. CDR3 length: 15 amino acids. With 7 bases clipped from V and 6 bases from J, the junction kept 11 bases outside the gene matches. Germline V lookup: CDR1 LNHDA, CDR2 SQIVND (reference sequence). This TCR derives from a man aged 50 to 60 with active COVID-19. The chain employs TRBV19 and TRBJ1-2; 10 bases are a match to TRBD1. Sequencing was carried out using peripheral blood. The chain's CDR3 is CASKGPGQGFHGYTF. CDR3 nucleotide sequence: TGTGCCAGTAAGGGGCCGGGACAGGGGTTCCATGGCTACACCTTC.